Listed below are T cell receptor beta chains from one sample, sequenced in a study of T-cell memory formation after mild COVID-19. TCRdb reprocessed the 5' RACE reads via MiXCR and lists one record per CDR3 protein. The sample gives nearly 110,000 distinct CDR3 sequences, approximately 15% of which show up once; less than 45% is in the top ten. The sequenced sample consisted of PBMCs or a T cell subset sorted from them (not recorded which). These receptors were taken from a man in his late teens or twenties who had mild COVID-19 (a few samples of this study predate the infection). Cell type and time point are not known. Both conserved end residues are part of each CDR3. A D gene is named only where the DNA matches it firmly. Size is stated for part of the rows, as once, few or many counts, or as a class when the clone is expanded.

>few|TRBJ2-1|TRBV4-1|TRBD2
TGCGCCAGCAGCACCGGGACTAGCGTGCCGGGGCGATTCTTC
CASSTGTSVPGRFF
>-|TRBJ2-3|TRBV7-9|-
TGTGCCAGCAGCCTCATCATATCAGATACGCAGTATTTT
CASSLIISDTQYF
>-|TRBJ2-7|TRBV4-1|-
TGCGCCAGCGGGGGACTTGGACGGGTGTACTTC
CASGGLGRVYF
>many|TRBJ1-5|TRBV12-5|-
TGTGCTAGTGGTTTGGGACAGATTAATCAGCCCCAGCATTTT
CASGLGQINQPQHF
>few|TRBJ1-2|TRBV6-6|-
TGTGCCAGCACCGGGGACTTAACCCTCGGCACCTTC
CASTGDLTLGTF
>many|TRBJ1-6|TRBV7-2|-
TGTGCCAGCAGCCCCCGCTCGAGGGGGGACAATTCACCCCTCCACTTT
CASSPRSRGDNSPLHF
>-|TRBJ2-2|TRBV5-1|-
TGCGCCAGCAGCATCCGCAGGGACTTTCAATCTAGGGAGCTGTTTTTT
CASSIRRDFQSRELFF
>few|TRBJ2-3|TRBV18|TRBD1
TGTGCCAGCTCACCTCCGGACAGGGTCCAGCCAGATACGCAGTATTTT
CASSPPDRVQPDTQYF
>many|TRBJ2-1|TRBV4-3|-
TGCGCCAGCAGCCAAGACCACTCCTACAATGAGCAGTTCTTC
CASSQDHSYNEQFF
>once|TRBJ2-7|TRBV2|-
TGTGCCAGCAGCCACAGGGTACCGTCCGAGCAGTACTTC
CASSHRVPSEQYF
>-|TRBJ2-2|TRBV5-1|-
TGCGCCAGCAGCTTGGGGCGGGGAGCCGGGGAGCTGTTTTTT
CASSLGRGAGELFF
>-|TRBJ2-1|TRBV7-9|TRBD1
TGTGCCAGCCAACGTGCAGGGGGCAATGAGCAGTTCTTC
CASQRAGGNEQFF
>-|TRBJ2-1|TRBV6-2/TRBV6-3|-
TGTGCCAGCAAGCAGAGCTCCTACAATGAGCAGTTCTTC
CASKQSSYNEQFF
>few|TRBJ2-2|TRBV9|-
TGTGCCAGCAGCGCGGGACACTCGAACACCGGGGAGCTGTTTTTT
CASSAGHSNTGELFF
>-|TRBJ2-1|TRBV4-3|TRBD2
TGCGCCAGCAGCCAAGGACCGACTAGCGGGGGGCTCTACTCCTACAATGAGCAGTTCTTC
CASSQGPTSGGLYSYNEQFF
>-|TRBJ2-7|TRBV4-1|-
TGCGCCAGCAGCCAAAGGGAGGAGGGGGCCTACGAGCAGTACTTC
CASSQREEGAYEQYF
>few|TRBJ2-7|TRBV7-9|-
TGTGCCAGCAGCTTAGGTGTGGGGAGCTCCTACGAGCAGTACTTC
CASSLGVGSSYEQYF
>few|TRBJ1-1|TRBV7-2|TRBD1
TGTGCCAGCAGCTTATGGGACAGGCCGAACACTGAAGCTTTCTTT
CASSLWDRPNTEAFF
>many|TRBJ1-2|TRBV12-3/TRBV12-4|-
TGTGCCAGCAGTCCCGGACCTCCCGGGGATGGCTACACCTTC
CASSPGPPGDGYTF
>-|TRBJ2-1|TRBV27|-
TGTGCCAGCAGTACCGCTCTCAAGCCCCCTTACAATGAGCAGTTCTTC
CASSTALKPPYNEQFF
>-|TRBJ1-1|TRBV29-1|-
TGCAGCGTTGAGGGGACGGGTTTTGGGACTGAAGCTTTCTTT
CSVEGTGFGTEAFF
>-|TRBJ1-2|TRBV5-1|TRBD1
TGCGCCAGCAGCTCGAGGAGCAACAGGGGGCTTGTAGATGGCTACACCTTC
CASSSRSNRGLVDGYTF
>-|TRBJ1-2|TRBV7-9|-
TGTGCCAGCAGCCCCGGGGGCAGTGGCTACACCTTC
CASSPGGSGYTF
>many|TRBJ2-3|TRBV12-3/TRBV12-4|TRBD2
TGTGCCAGCAGTTTTGGGGGGGAGGTAGATACGCAGTATTTT
CASSFGGEVDTQYF
>-|TRBJ2-2|TRBV6-5|-
TGTGCCAGCACGGGCAGCGGGAACACCGGGGAGCTGTTTTTT
CASTGSGNTGELFF
>many|TRBJ1-6|TRBV7-9|-
TGTGCCAGCAGCTTAGCTGGTGTCGGGAGGGTGGATTCACCCCTCCACTTT
CASSLAGVGRVDSPLHF
>-|TRBJ2-7|TRBV12-5|-
TGTGCTAGTGGTGCAGGGAAGGAGCAGTACTTC
CASGAGKEQYF
>many|TRBJ2-7|TRBV9|TRBD1
TGTGCCAGCAGCGTGTCAGGGGGCGCCGCCTACGAGCAGTACTTC
CASSVSGGAAYEQYF
>few|TRBJ2-7|TRBV14|TRBD1
TGTGCCAGCAGCCAAGTTCACAGGGGAATCTACGAGCAGTACTTC
CASSQVHRGIYEQYF
>few|TRBJ1-2|TRBV9|-
TGTGCCAGCAGCGTAGAGGGCAACTATGGCTACACCTTC
CASSVEGNYGYTF
>-|TRBJ2-2|TRBV15|TRBD2
TGTGCCACCAGCAGACGAGCGGGGGAGTCCGGGGAGCTGTTTTTT
CATSRRAGESGELFF
>-|TRBJ1-2|TRBV3-1|-
TGTGCCAGCAGCCAAGATAGAGCACAGGACCCCGGCTACACCTTC
CASSQDRAQDPGYTF
>-|TRBJ1-2|TRBV2|-
TGTGCCAGCCTCGGGACAAACCCGACGGGATATGGCTACACCTTC
CASLGTNPTGYGYTF
>few|TRBJ2-7|TRBV3-1|TRBD2
TGTGCCAGCAGCCATCAGGGACTAGCGGGCTCCTACGAGCAGTACTTC
CASSHQGLAGSYEQYF
>few|TRBJ2-3|TRBV4-3|TRBD2
TGCGCCAGCAGTGAAACGAGGACTAGCGGGGGTGAGCGGTATTTT
CASSETRTSGGERYF
>once|TRBJ2-3|TRBV25-1|TRBD1
TGTGCCAGCAGTGAATTTGAGGGGGCGAGGGATACGCAGTATTTT
CASSEFEGARDTQYF
>-|TRBJ2-1|TRBV28|-
TGTGCCAGCAATGTTTGGACGAGCTCCGAAAATGAGCAGTTCTTC
CASNVWTSSENEQFF
>many|TRBJ1-1|TRBV5-1|-
TGCGCCAGTACCAGGGCGGGTGAAGCTTTCTTT
CASTRAGEAFF
>many|TRBJ1-5|TRBV4-2|-
TGTGCCAGCAGCCACCTGGGGGGGGGAGATCAGCCCCAGCATTTT
CASSHLGGGDQPQHF
>-|TRBJ1-5|TRBV20-1|TRBD1
TGCAGTGCGTACCCCGAGACAGGGGTCAATCAGCCCCAGCATTTT
CSAYPETGVNQPQHF
>few|TRBJ2-2|TRBV7-9|-
TGTGCCAGCAGCTTATTCGGCAGATCGAGACCGAACACCGGGGAGCTGTTTTTT
CASSLFGRSRPNTGELFF
>few|TRBJ2-5|TRBV30|-
TGTGCCTGGAATGGAGGGGGGGCCGCGGAAGAGACCCAGTACTTC
CAWNGGGAAEETQYF
>few|TRBJ2-2|TRBV7-9|TRBD1
TGTGCCAGCAGCTCGACAGGGGCCGGCACCGGGGAGCTGTTTTTT
CASSSTGAGTGELFF
>few|TRBJ1-6|TRBV7-9|TRBD1
TGTGCCAGCAGCTTAGCGCGAACAGGGGGCAATTCACCCCTCCACTTT
CASSLARTGGNSPLHF
>few|TRBJ2-1|TRBV6-2/TRBV6-3|TRBD2
TGTGCCAGCAGTACCCCGGGACTAGCGGGGGGGCCTAATGTGAATGAGCAGTTCTTC
CASSTPGLAGGPNVNEQFF
>-|TRBJ2-2|TRBV12-3/TRBV12-4|TRBD1
TGTGCCAGCGACAGGGTCGGCACCGGGGAGCTGTTTTTT
CASDRVGTGELFF